One and the same sample provided the 28 T cell receptor beta chains below, sequenced in a study of cytomegalovirus exposure and HLA in healthy donors. A multiplex PCR was run with 60 Vbeta primers and 13 Jbeta primers. Data came from immunoSEQ multiplex PCR; TCRdb stores just in-frame clones and leaves some out. This listing includes some 120,000 clones. The sequenced sample was PBMCs. The source is a man between 18 and 35 years old in good health and CMV-seronegative.

CDR3 protein: CASSSLQGRGETQYF. DNA of the CDR3: TGTGCCAGCAGCTCCCTACAGGGGCGGGGAGAGACCCAGTACTTC. The chain joins TRBV11-2 to TRBJ2-5, with D possibly matching TRBD1 (7 bases). Germline V gene lookup returns CDR1 SGHAT and CDR2 FQNNGV. This CDR3 is 15 amino acids long. V was trimmed by 4 bases and J by 4 bases, leaving 16 bases between them.

V is TRBV2 and J is TRBJ1-1, with 7 bases aligning to TRBD1. There are 14 residues in the CDR3. CDR1 and CDR2 from the germline V gene are SNHLY and FYNNEI. The J segment lost 4 bases and the V segment lost 7 bases, leaving 9 bases of the junction unmatched. The CDR3 region is CASISQGSITEAFF. The DNA of the CDR3 is TGTGCCAGCATTTCACAGGGGAGTATCACTGAAGCTTTCTTT.

V is TRBV19 and J is TRBJ2-7, with TRBD1 matching 9 bases. V dropped 4 bases and J dropped 7; count of bases not matched to a gene: 11. The germline V gene has CDR1 LNHDA and CDR2 SQIVND (reference sequence). The CDR3 loop spans 15 amino acids. The DNA of the CDR3 is TGTGCCAGTAGTACTCTGGAGGGACAGGGTCTGGAGCAGTACTTC. Translating gives CASSTLEGQGLEQYF.

The gene calls are TRBV28 and TRBJ1-5; no reliable D call. This CDR3 is 14 amino acids long. CDR1 is MDHEN and CDR2 is SYDVKM in the germline V gene. The V end was cut by 5 bases, the J end by 7 bases, with 15 bases between. The CDR3 coding sequence is TGTGCCAGCAGTATTTTGAAACAATCCCAGCCCCAGCATTTT. Amino acids: CASSILKQSQPQHF.

J is TRBJ2-2 and V is TRBV5-1; 10 bases agree with TRBD2. This CDR3 spans 16 amino acids. Germline trimming cut 4 bases from V and 6 bases from J; bases unmatched to any gene: 9. Germline V gene lookup returns CDR1 SGHRS and CDR2 YFSETQ. CDR3 in amino acids: CASSHRTSGNSGELFF. For the CDR3, the DNA is TGCGCCAGCAGCCACCGCACTAGCGGGAATTCCGGGGAGCTGTTTTTT.

The chain recombines TRBV10-3 with TRBJ1-1, with a tentative D call TRBD1 (5 bases). The CDR3 runs to 15 residues. Deletions cut 6 bases from V and 5 bases from J, with 19 bases between. Germline loops: CDR1 ENHRY, CDR2 SYGVKD. CDR3 bases: TGTGCCATCAGAGGGGCAGGGTGGGGGGAGACTGAAGCTTTCTTT. Encoded protein: CAIRGAGWGETEAFF.

V is TRBV5-6 and J is TRBJ2-5; TRBD1 matches 8 bases. The J call is uncertain, as TRBJ2-7 better fits the DNA end. This CDR3 has 15 amino acids. Germline V CDR1 and CDR2: SGHDT, YYEEEE. The CDR3 region is CASSLGGTGVYEQYF. CDR3 sequence (DNA): TGTGCCAGCAGCCTGGGCGGGACAGGAGTTTACGAGCAGTACTTC.

J is TRBJ1-4 and V is TRBV19; weak D call: TRBD1 (5 bases). This CDR3 region has 12 residues. CDR1 and CDR2 from the germline V gene are LNHDA and SQIVND (reference sequence). V dropped 6 bases and J dropped 8 bases, with 10 bases sitting between them. The CDR3 here is CASRDREEKLFF. The DNA for the CDR3 is TGTGCCAGTAGAGACAGAGAAGAAAAACTGTTTTTT.

This sequence joins TRBV4-1 and TRBJ1-5; possible D gene TRBD1, 5 bases. V was clipped by 0 bases and J by 5 bases, with 11 bases between them. From germline, CDR1 is MGHRA and CDR2 YSYEKL. The CDR3 length is 15 residues. The CDR3 DNA reads TGCGCCAGCAGCCAAGAGCAGGGTGGGGATCAGCCCCAGCATTTT. Its protein is CASSQEQGGDQPQHF.

With respect to this clone: The sample holds other DNA sequences that translate to the same CDR3. This chain links TRBV9 with TRBJ2-7; the D gene is possibly TRBD2 (5 bases). Deletions cut 0 bases from V and 0 bases from J, with 10 bases between. Looked up from germline, CDR1 is SGDLS and CDR2 is YYNGEE. The CDR3 loop spans 15 amino acids. The CDR3 loop is CASSVGSGSSYEQYF. CDR3 nucleotides: TGTGCCAGCAGCGTAGGATCGGGGAGCTCCTACGAGCAGTACTTC. The complete variable domain, with remaining parts taken from reference TRBV9 and TRBJ2-7, reads DSGVTQTPKHLITATGQRVTLRCSPRSGDLSVYWYQQSLDQGLQFLIQYYNGEERAKGNILERFSAQQFPDLHSELNLSSLELGDSALYFCASSVGSGSSYEQYFGPGTRLTVT.

This chain uses TRBV10-2 with TRBJ2-3, with D perhaps TRBD2 (6 bases). Germline CDR1 and CDR2: WSHSY and SAAADI. The V gene lost 8 bases and the J gene lost 6 bases, with 21 bases spanning the gap. The CDR3 sequence is 15 residues long. CDR3 DNA: TGCGCCAGCCAATTAGGGGACTTCGGCCGGGATACGCAGTATTTT. As protein: CASQLGDFGRDTQYF.

This rearrangement joins TRBV6-1 to TRBJ2-2, with 10 bases identical to TRBD1. Germline trimming cut 2 bases from V and 2 bases from J; bases unmatched to any gene: 5. This CDR3 has 17 amino acids. Germline V gives CDR1 MNHNS, CDR2 SASEGT. The CDR3 bases are TGTGCCAGCAGTGAATTGGGACAGGGGATTAACACCGGGGAGCTGTTTTTT. Translated, it gives CASSELGQGINTGELFF.

The chain employs TRBV9 and TRBJ2-5, with a possible D match to TRBD2 (6 bases). With 3 bases removed from V and 2 bases from J, the gap between germline ends came to 14 bases. Germline CDR1 is SGDLS and CDR2 is YYNGEE. The CDR3 is 15 residues long. DNA for the CDR3: TGTGCCAGCAGCGCGACCGCGGGGCTACAAGAGACCCAGTACTTC. Translating it yields CASSATAGLQETQYF.

The chain combines TRBV6-5 with TRBJ2-5; maybe TRBD2 (5 bases). With 2 bases removed from V and 5 bases from J, the gap between germline ends came to 12 bases. This CDR3 has 14 amino acids. Germline assignment: CDR1 MNHEY and CDR2 SVGAGI. CDR3 in amino acids: CASSYQRARETQYF. The CDR3 DNA reads as TGTGCCAGCAGTTACCAGAGGGCCCGGGAGACCCAGTACTTC.

About this clone itself: One end of the junction fails to match germline, which may point to a read error. The chain links TRBV7-7 to TRBJ1-5, with TRBD1 matching over 8 bases. There are 17 residues in the CDR3. Germline CDR1 is SSHAT and CDR2 is FNYEAQ (reference sequence). The CDR3 region is CASSLDSGGSGNQPQHF. CDR3 DNA sequence: TGTGCTAGCAGCTTAGATTCAGGGGGCTCGGGCAATCAGCCCCAGCATTTT.

V gene TRBV19 combines with J gene TRBJ2-4, with D possibly matching TRBD1 (6 bases). V lost 5 bases and J 0 bases, leaving 14 bases between the germline ends. The CDR3 consists of 16 residues. Looked up from germline, CDR1 is LNHDA and CDR2 is SQIVND (reference sequence). The CDR3 DNA follows: TGTGCCAGTAGTTCCGGGACATCTATAGCCAAAAACATTCAGTACTTC. Amino acids: CASSSGTSIAKNIQYF.

The chain combines TRBV7-3 with TRBJ2-7; 8 bases fit TRBD2. CDR1 is SGHTA and CDR2 is FQGTGA in the germline V gene. With V trimmed by 3 bases and J by 6 bases, 7 bases remained unmatched. There are 14 residues in the CDR3. CDR3 nucleotides: TGTGCCAGCAGCTTCCAGCCTCTAGCGGGCGAGCAGTACTTC. It translates to CASSFQPLAGEQYF.

This chain uses TRBV30 with TRBJ2-7; the match to TRBD1 covers 9 bases. The CDR3 is 13 residues long. From germline, CDR1 is GTSNPN and CDR2 SVGIG (reference sequence). With 4 bases clipped from V and 3 bases from J, the junction kept 4 bases outside the gene matches. The CDR3 DNA follows: TGTGCCTGGATAGGGACAGGGAACTACGAGCAGTACTTC. This gives the protein CAWIGTGNYEQYF.

The V and J genes are TRBV6-5 and TRBJ2-7; TRBD2 agrees at 9 bases. CDR1 and CDR2 (germline): MNHEY, SVGAGI. V gave up 5 bases and J gave up 2 bases; unmatched junction bases: 4. The CDR3 runs 14 residues. The CDR3 nucleotides are TGTGCCAGCAGTCGCCTAGCGGGAACCTACGAGCAGTACTTC. This gives the protein CASSRLAGTYEQYF.

J is TRBJ2-5 and V is TRBV4-1; 9 nucleotides line up with TRBD2. Losses at the gene ends were 2 bases for V and 5 bases for J; bases not matched to a gene: 6. Germline loops: CDR1 MGHRA, CDR2 YSYEKL. The CDR3 has 15 amino acids. CDR3 DNA sequence: TGCGCCAGCAGCCAAAGCTCAAGCGGGGGGGAGACCCAGTACTTC. This translates into CASSQSSSGGETQYF.

The chain links TRBV12-5 to TRBJ1-6; 7 positions match TRBD1. The J segment lost 4 bases and the V segment lost 2 bases, leaving 8 bases of the junction unmatched. This CDR3 has 17 amino acids. Germline CDR1 and CDR2: LGHNT and FRNRAP. CDR3 nucleotides: TGTGCTAGTGGTTTGCCACGGACAGGCCGGTATAATTCACCCCTCCACTTT. Protein: CASGLPRTGRYNSPLHF.

The chain couples TRBV2 to TRBJ2-1; TRBD2 might be the D (5 bases). The CDR3 sequence is 15 residues long. Per the germline V gene, CDR1 is SNHLY and CDR2 is FYNNEI. V was clipped by 1 base and J by 7 bases, with 14 bases between them. CDR3 in DNA: TGTGCCAGCAGTGAAGGGACTTCGCCGAGGAATGAGCAGTTCTTC. It encodes CASSEGTSPRNEQFF. Combining the CDR3 with reference TRBV2 and TRBJ2-1 gives the whole variable domain EPEVTQTPSHQVTQMGQEVILRCVPISNHLYFYWYRQILGQKVEFLVSFYNNEISEKSEIFDDQFSVERPDGSNFTLKIRSTKLEDSAMYFCASSEGTSPRNEQFFGPGTRLTVL.

The chain combines TRBV7-6 with TRBJ2-5; 7 bases map to TRBD1. V lost 5 bases to trimming and J lost 3 bases; unmatched junction nucleotides: 6. Germline CDR1 reads SGHVS; CDR2 reads FNYEAQ. The CDR3 contains 14 residues. This chain's CDR3 is CASSRDRDEETQYF. The CDR3 DNA follows: TGTGCCAGCAGCCGCGACAGGGACGAAGAGACCCAGTACTTC.

V is TRBV6-1 and J is TRBJ1-5; tentatively, D is TRBD1 (5 bases). Trimming took 4 bases from V and 1 from J, leaving 11 bases between them. CDR3 length: 15 amino acids. Germline lookup yields CDR1 MNHNS and CDR2 SASEGT. DNA of the CDR3: TGTGCCAGCAGTGGTGCCTGGGGCAGCAATCAGCCCCAGCATTTT. As protein: CASSGAWGSNQPQHF.

The V call is TRBV10-3, the J call TRBJ2-1; 8 bases map to TRBD2. V was pared by 10 bases and J by 6 bases, with 11 bases of the junction left unmatched. Germline CDR1 reads ENHRY; CDR2 reads SYGVKD. The CDR3 extends over 14 amino acids. The CDR3 DNA reads as TGTGCCACTACCCAAGGGACTAGTGGCAATGAGCAGTTCTTC. This encodes CATTQGTSGNEQFF.

V and J are TRBV6-1 and TRBJ2-1; tentative D call: TRBD2 (5 bases). The germline gives CDR1 MNHNS, CDR2 SASEGT. V lost 6 bases and J 8 bases, leaving 8 bases between the germline ends. The CDR3 is 11 residues long. The CDR3: CASRRADEQFF. The CDR3 nucleotides are TGTGCCAGCAGGCGGGCGGATGAGCAGTTCTTC.

The genes are TRBV27 and TRBJ1-6, with D unresolved. V lost 5 bases to trimming and J lost 0 bases, with 14 bases between them. CDR3 length equals 17 residues. Germline CDR1 and CDR2: MNHEY and SMNVEV (reference sequence). In DNA, the CDR3 is TGTGCCAGCAGTCCGCGGGTGGGGAGCTCCTATAATTCACCCCTCCACTTT. Its translation: CASSPRVGSSYNSPLHF.

This chain links TRBV7-8 with TRBJ1-6; D uncertain. V was cut by 1 base and J by 6 bases, with 13 bases left in between. CDR1 and CDR2 from the germline V gene are SGHVS and FQNEAQ. This CDR3 has 16 residues. CDR3 loop: CASSLGGTGFNSPLHF. The CDR3 region has the DNA TGTGCCAGCAGCTTAGGGGGAACGGGGTTTAATTCACCCCTCCACTTT. The variable domain in full, with the rest retrieved from reference TRBV7-8 and TRBJ1-6, is GAGVSQSPRYKVAKRGQDVALRCDPISGHVSLFWYQQALGQGPEFLTYFQNEAQLDKSGLPSDRFFAERPEGSVSTLKIQRTQQEDSAVYLCASSLGGTGFNSPLHFGNGTRLTVT.